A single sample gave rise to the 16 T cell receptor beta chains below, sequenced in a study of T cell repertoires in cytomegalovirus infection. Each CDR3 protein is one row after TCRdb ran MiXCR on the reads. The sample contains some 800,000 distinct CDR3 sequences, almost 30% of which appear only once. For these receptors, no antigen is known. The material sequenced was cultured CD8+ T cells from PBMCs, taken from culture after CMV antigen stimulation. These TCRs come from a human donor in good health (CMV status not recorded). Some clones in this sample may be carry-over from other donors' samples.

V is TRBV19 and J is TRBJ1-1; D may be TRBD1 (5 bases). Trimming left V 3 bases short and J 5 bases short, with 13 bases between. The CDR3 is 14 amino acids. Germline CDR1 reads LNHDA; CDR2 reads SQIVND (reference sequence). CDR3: CASSIQGRVTEAFF. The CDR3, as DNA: TGTGCCAGTAGTATCCAGGGTAGAGTGACTGAAGCTTTCTTT.

Written as DNA, the CDR3 is TGTGCCAAGGACAGACTCACCGGGGAGCTGTTTTTT. It specifies CAKDRLTGELFF. The rearrangement joins TRBV2 to TRBJ2-2; weak D call: TRBD1 (6 bases). CDR1 is SNHLY, CDR2 FYNNEI, per germline. The CDR3 totals 12 residues. The germline V and J ends were trimmed by 10 bases and 4 bases, with 10 bases remaining between them.

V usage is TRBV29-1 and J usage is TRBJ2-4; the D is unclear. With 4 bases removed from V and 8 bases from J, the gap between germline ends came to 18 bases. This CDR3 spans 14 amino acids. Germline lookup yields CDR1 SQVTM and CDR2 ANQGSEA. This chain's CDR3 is CSVGEESLLYIQYF. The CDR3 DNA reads TGCAGCGTTGGCGAAGAATCCTTACTTTACATTCAGTACTTC.

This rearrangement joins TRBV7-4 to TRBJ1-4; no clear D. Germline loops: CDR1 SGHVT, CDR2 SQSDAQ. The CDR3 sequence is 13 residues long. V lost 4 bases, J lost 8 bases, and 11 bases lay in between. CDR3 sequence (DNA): TGTGCCAGCAGCTACGAGTCGGGGGAAAAACTGTTTTTT. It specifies CASSYESGEKLFF. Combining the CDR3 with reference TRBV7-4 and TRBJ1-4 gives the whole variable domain GAGVSQSPRYKVAKRGRDVALRCDSISGHVTLYWYRQTLGQGSEVLTYSQSDAQRDKSGRPSGRFSAERPERSVSTLKIQRTEQGDSAVYLCASSYESGEKLFFGSGTQLSVL.

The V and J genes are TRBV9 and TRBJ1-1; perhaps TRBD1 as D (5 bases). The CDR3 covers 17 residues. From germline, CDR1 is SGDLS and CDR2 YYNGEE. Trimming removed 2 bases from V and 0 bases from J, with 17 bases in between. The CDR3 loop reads CASSVSMGETVNTEAFF. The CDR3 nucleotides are TGTGCCAGCAGCGTCTCCATGGGGGAAACAGTGAACACTGAAGCTTTCTTT.

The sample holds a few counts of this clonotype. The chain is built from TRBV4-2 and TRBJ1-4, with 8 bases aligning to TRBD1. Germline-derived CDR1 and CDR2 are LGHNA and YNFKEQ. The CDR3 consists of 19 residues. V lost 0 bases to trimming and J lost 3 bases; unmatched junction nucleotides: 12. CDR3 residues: CASSQEGGQGFSANEKLFF. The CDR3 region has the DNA TGTGCCAGCAGCCAAGAAGGAGGACAGGGTTTTTCGGCTAATGAAAAACTGTTTTTT.

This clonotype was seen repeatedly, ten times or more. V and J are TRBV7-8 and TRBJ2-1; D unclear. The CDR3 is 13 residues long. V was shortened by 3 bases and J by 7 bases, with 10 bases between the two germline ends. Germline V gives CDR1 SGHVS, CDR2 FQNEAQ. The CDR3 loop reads CASSFGGQNEQFF. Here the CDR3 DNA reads TGTGCCAGCAGCTTCGGCGGCCAGAATGAGCAGTTCTTC.

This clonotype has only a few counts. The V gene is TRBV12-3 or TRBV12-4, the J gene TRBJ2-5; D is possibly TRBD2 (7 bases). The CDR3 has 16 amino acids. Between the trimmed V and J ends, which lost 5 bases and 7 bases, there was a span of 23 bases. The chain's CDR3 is CASSPFLRGASGTQYF. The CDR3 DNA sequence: TGTGCCAGCAGTCCATTTCTCCGGGGGGCCAGCGGGACCCAGTACTTC.

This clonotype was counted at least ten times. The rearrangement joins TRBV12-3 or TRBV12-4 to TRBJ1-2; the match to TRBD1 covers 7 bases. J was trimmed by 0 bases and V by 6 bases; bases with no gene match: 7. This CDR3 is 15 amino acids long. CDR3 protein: CASRLQGPANYGYTF. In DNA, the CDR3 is TGTGCCAGCAGATTACAGGGGCCAGCTAACTATGGCTACACCTTC.

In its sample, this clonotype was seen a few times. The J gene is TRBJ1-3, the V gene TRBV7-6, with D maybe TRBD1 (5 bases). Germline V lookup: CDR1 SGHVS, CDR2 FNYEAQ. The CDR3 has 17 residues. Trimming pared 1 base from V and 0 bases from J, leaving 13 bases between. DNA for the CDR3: TGTGCCAGCAGCTTAGTCGAACCAGGGCCCTCTGGAAACACCATATATTTT. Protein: CASSLVEPGPSGNTIYF. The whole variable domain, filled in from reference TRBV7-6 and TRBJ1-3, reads GAGVSQSPRYKVTKRGQDVALRCDPISGHVSLYWYRQALGQGPEFLTYFNYEAQQDKSGLPNDRFSAERPEGSISTLTIQRTEQRDSAMYRCASSLVEPGPSGNTIYFGEGSWLTVV.

CDR3 sequence: CASSRPAGELHEQFF. CDR3 DNA: TGTGCCAGCAGTCGCCCAGCGGGGGAACTCCATGAGCAGTTCTTC. This rearrangement joins TRBV6-2 or TRBV6-3 to TRBJ2-1; 8 bases align to TRBD2. With 5 bases clipped from V and 8 bases from J, the junction kept 11 bases outside the gene matches. Germline loops: CDR1 MNHEY, CDR2 SVGEGT. The CDR3 spans 15 residues.

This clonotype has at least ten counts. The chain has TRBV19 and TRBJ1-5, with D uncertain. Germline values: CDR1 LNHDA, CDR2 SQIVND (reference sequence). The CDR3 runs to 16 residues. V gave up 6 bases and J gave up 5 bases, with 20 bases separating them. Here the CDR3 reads CASSNQRVSVDQPQHF. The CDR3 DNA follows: TGTGCCAGTAGCAATCAGAGGGTTTCGGTGGATCAGCCCCAGCATTTT.

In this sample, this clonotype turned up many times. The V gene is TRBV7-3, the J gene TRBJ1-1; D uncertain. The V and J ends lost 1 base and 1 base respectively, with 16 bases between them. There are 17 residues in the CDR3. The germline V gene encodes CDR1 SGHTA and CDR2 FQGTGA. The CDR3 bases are TGTGCCAGCAGCTTAATAGGGCCCCAAGACCGGAACACTGAAGCTTTCTTT. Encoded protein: CASSLIGPQDRNTEAFF.

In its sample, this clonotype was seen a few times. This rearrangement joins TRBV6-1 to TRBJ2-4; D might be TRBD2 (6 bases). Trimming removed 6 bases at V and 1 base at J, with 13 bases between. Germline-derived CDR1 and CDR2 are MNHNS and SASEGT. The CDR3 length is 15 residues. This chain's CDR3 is CASRAGPRAKNIQYF. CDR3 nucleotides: TGTGCCAGCAGAGCGGGCCCTAGGGCCAAAAACATTCAGTACTTC.

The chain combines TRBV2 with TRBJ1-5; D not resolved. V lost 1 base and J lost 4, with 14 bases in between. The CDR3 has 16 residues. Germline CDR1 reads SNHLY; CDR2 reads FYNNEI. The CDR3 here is CASSEGEGFNNQPQHF. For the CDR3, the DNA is TGTGCCAGCAGTGAAGGGGAGGGTTTTAATAATCAGCCCCAGCATTTT.

For the CDR3, the DNA is TGTGCCAGCAGTCGCCGGGACATCCGAGGACACACCGGGGAGCTGTTTTTT. This gives the protein CASSRRDIRGHTGELFF. The chain couples TRBV7-2 to TRBJ2-2; a possible D gene is TRBD1 (6 bases). Trimming stripped 6 bases from V and 3 bases from J, with 20 bases between. Looked up from germline, CDR1 is SGHTA and CDR2 is FQGNSA. This CDR3 has 17 residues.